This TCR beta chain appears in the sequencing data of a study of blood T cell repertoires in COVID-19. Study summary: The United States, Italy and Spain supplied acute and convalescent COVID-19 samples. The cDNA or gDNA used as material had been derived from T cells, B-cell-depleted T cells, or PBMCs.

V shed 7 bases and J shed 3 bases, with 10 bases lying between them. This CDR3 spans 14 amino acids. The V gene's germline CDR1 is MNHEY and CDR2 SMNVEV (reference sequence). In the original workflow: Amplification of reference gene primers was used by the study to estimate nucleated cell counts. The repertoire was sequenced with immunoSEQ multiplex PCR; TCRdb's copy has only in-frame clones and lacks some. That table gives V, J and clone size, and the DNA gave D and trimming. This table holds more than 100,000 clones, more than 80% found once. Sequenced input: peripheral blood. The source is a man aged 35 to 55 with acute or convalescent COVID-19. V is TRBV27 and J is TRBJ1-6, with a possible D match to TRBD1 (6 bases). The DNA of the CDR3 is TGTGCCAGCACCTCAGGGGACTATAATTCACCCCTCCACTTT. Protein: CASTSGDYNSPLHF.